Shown below are 28 T cell receptor beta chains from a single sample sequenced in a study of regulatory T cells in long-lasting Graves disease (dated by TCRdb to 2020 to 2022). Taken with the paper, the label for time point translates to: newly diagnosed GD, antithyroid drugs for less than 3 months. For both TCR sequencing and RNA sequencing, RNA was extracted from PBMCs using TRIzol. Library generation was performed with multiplex PCR. For sequencing, an Illumina HiSeq 4000 was employed. To build TCR beta libraries, CDR3 regions were amplified by Arm-PCR using iRepertoire HTBI primers. The public reads were run again by TCRdb, first through fastp at Q25 and then through MiXCR, and only productive beta chains were kept. Under each unique CDR3 protein, matching rows form one entry showing the most common genes and DNA. The sample records a few hundred thousand distinct CDR3 sequences, around 21% of which are singletons. The leading ten clones occupy about 15% of the sample.

The sample was peripheral blood mononuclear cells (PBMCs), taken at new diagnosis, from a patient treated with antithyroid drugs. Receptor source: a female donor with Graves disease.

Only a few counts were recorded for this clonotype. Being one base from a much bigger clone, this may be a read error. This sequence joins TRBV24-1 and TRBJ2-1; 7 bases are shared with TRBD2. Germline-derived CDR1 and CDR2 are KGHDR and SFDVKD. The CDR3 spans 15 residues. This CDR3 reads CATSVLGGNDNEQFF. In DNA, the CDR3 is TGTGCCACCAGTGTTTTGGGGGGGAACGACAATGAGCAGTTCTTC.

This clonotype was counted ten times or more. V and J are TRBV4-3 and TRBJ2-3, with D possibly TRBD1 on 5 matching bases. Trimming left V 0 bases short and J 5 bases short, with 12 bases between. Germline V gene data show CDR1 as LGHNA and CDR2 as YSLEER. The CDR3 contains 15 residues. CDR3: CASSQEGSQGDTQYF. The CDR3 DNA is TGCGCCAGCAGCCAAGAGGGGTCCCAGGGAGATACGCAGTATTTT.

Ten or more counts support this clonotype. V and J are TRBV11-2 and TRBJ2-2; D is perhaps TRBD2 (6 bases). V dropped 5 bases and J dropped 6 bases, with 10 bases sitting between them. Germline loops: CDR1 SGHAT, CDR2 FQNNGV. CDR3 length: 13 residues. The CDR3 bases are TGTGCCAGCAGCCGGACTACTTCCGGGGAGCTGTTTTTT. It yields the protein CASSRTTSGELFF.

The table lists this clonotype with many counts. The chain employs TRBV2 and TRBJ1-2, with a weak D call TRBD1 (5 bases). Per germline, CDR1 SNHLY and CDR2 FYNNEI. The germline V and J ends were trimmed by 7 bases and 2 bases, with 17 bases remaining between them. This CDR3 has 15 amino acids. CDR3 nucleotides: TGTGCCAGCAAAGGGAGGGGAGGGATGAACTATGGCTACACCTTC. Protein product: CASKGRGGMNYGYTF. Together with reference TRBV2 and TRBJ1-2, the CDR3 gives the full variable domain: EPEVTQTPSHQVTQMGQEVILRCVPISNHLYFYWYRQILGQKVEFLVSFYNNEISEKSEIFDDQFSVERPDGSNFTLKIRSTKLEDSAMYFCASKGRGGMNYGYTFGSGTRLTVV.

This clonotype occurred many times. The rearrangement joins TRBV20-1 to TRBJ2-3; D is perhaps TRBD1 (5 bases). Germline CDR1 and CDR2: DFQATT and SNEGSKA (reference sequence). There are 17 residues in the CDR3. V was cut by 0 bases and J by 0 bases, with 16 bases left in between. The CDR3 region is CSARENHAGLSTDTQYF. CDR3 nucleotides: TGCAGTGCTAGAGAAAACCACGCAGGGCTGAGCACAGATACGCAGTATTTT.

As regards this clonotype: A read error likely explains this, since a far larger clone differs by one base. The gene calls are TRBV7-2 and TRBJ2-2; D is undetermined. The CDR3 runs 12 residues. Germline assignment: CDR1 SGHTA and CDR2 FQGNSA. This CDR3 reads CASSPNTEELFF. In nucleotides, the CDR3 is TGTGCCAGCAGCCCCAATACCGAGGAGCTGTTTTTT.

The rearrangement joins TRBV19 to TRBJ1-5, with 9 nucleotides matching TRBD1. Losses at the gene ends were 3 bases for V and 6 bases for J; bases not matched to a gene: 3. The germline CDR1 and CDR2 sequences are LNHDA and SQIVND (reference sequence). The CDR3 extends over 14 amino acids. In DNA form, the CDR3 reads TGTGCCAGTAGTATGCGGACAGGGGTTCAGCCCCAGCATTTT. It yields the protein CASSMRTGVQPQHF.

This clonotype was recorded at least ten times. This chain joins TRBV6-1 and TRBJ1-5; D not certain. The CDR3 totals 17 residues. Germline lookup yields CDR1 MNHNS and CDR2 SASEGT. Trimming took 6 bases from V and 2 from J, leaving 20 bases between them. The CDR3, as DNA: TGTGCCAGCAGAAGAGTCTATGCCCCCGTCGGCAATCAGCCCCAGCATTTT. This sequence encodes CASRRVYAPVGNQPQHF.

The chain recombines TRBV28 with TRBJ2-3; 14 bases are a match to TRBD2. CDR3 length equals 16 residues. Losses at the gene ends were 3 bases for V and 9 bases for J; bases not matched to a gene: 8. CDR1 and CDR2 (germline): MDHEN, SYDVKM. The CDR3 coding sequence is TGTGCCAGCAGTTTTTCCTCCGGGACTAGCGGGGGCACGCAGTATTTT. Encoded protein: CASSFSSGTSGGTQYF.

This clonotype was counted at least ten times. The V call is TRBV20-1, the J call TRBJ1-2; the match to TRBD1 covers 7 bases. From germline, CDR1 is DFQATT and CDR2 SNEGSKA (reference sequence). The CDR3 totals 14 residues. V was pared by 3 bases and J by 2 bases, with 6 bases of the junction left unmatched. The CDR3 region is CSASGGQTNYGYTF. The CDR3 nucleotides are TGCAGTGCTAGCGGGGGACAGACCAACTATGGCTACACCTTC.

This clonotype was observed many times. V gene TRBV10-1 combines with J gene TRBJ2-7; 8 bases align to TRBD2. With V trimmed by 0 bases and J by 2 bases, 9 bases remained unmatched. The CDR3 loop spans 17 amino acids. The germline V gene encodes CDR1 WNHNN and CDR2 SYGVQD (reference sequence). The DNA of the CDR3 is TGCGCCAGCAGTGAGTCGGGTAGCGGGAAACACACCTACGAGCAGTACTTC. This gives the protein CASSESGSGKHTYEQYF.

The sample holds a few counts of this clonotype. The gene calls are TRBV7-9 and TRBJ2-6; tentatively, D is TRBD2 (6 bases). Trimming took 5 bases from V and 0 from J, leaving 11 bases between them. CDR3 length equals 16 residues. From germline, CDR1 is SEHNR and CDR2 FQNEAQ (reference sequence). The CDR3 here is CASSRDWNSGANVLTF. In nucleotides, the CDR3 is TGTGCCAGCAGCCGGGACTGGAACTCTGGGGCCAACGTCCTGACTTTC.

This clonotype was seen ten or more times. The gene calls are TRBV20-1 and TRBJ2-5; 7 bases are a match to TRBD2. V shed 1 base and J 7 bases; nucleotides not matched to a gene: 9. Per the germline V gene, CDR1 is DFQATT and CDR2 is SNEGSKA (reference sequence). CDR3 length equals 14 residues. The CDR3 DNA reads as TGCAGTGCTAGAGTGGCAGGGAGGGATGGGACCCAGTACTTC. Protein sequence: CSARVAGRDGTQYF.

This clonotype turned up a few times. This chain joins TRBV24-1 and TRBJ1-4; D is perhaps TRBD1 (5 bases). Trimming pared 3 bases from V and 4 bases from J, leaving 14 bases between. Germline V lookup: CDR1 KGHDR, CDR2 SFDVKD. CDR3 length: 16 amino acids. In DNA form, the CDR3 reads TGTGCCACCAGTGATGCCACAGCGGGGGTTAATGAAAAACTGTTTTTT. It is translated as CATSDATAGVNEKLFF.

The V call is TRBV7-2, the J call TRBJ2-1; 14 bases match TRBD2. V shed 6 bases and J 3 bases; nucleotides not matched to a gene: 4. This CDR3 is 16 amino acids long. CDR1 SGHTA and CDR2 FQGNSA come from the germline V gene. The CDR3 DNA sequence: TGTGCCAGCAGTTCAGGGACTAGCGGGGGCTACAATGAGCAGTTCTTC. Translated, it gives CASSSGTSGGYNEQFF. The whole variable domain, remainder taken from reference TRBV7-2 and TRBJ2-1, is GAGVSQSPSNKVTEKGKDVELRCDPISGHTALYWYRQSLGQGLEFLIYFQGNSAPDKSGLPSDRFSAERTGGSVSTLTIQRTQQEDSAVYLCASSSGTSGGYNEQFFGPGTRLTVL.

This clonotype was seen repeatedly, ten times or more. The rearrangement joins TRBV20-1 to TRBJ2-1; a possible D gene is TRBD2 (6 bases). The CDR3 is 16 residues long. The germline V gene encodes CDR1 DFQATT and CDR2 SNEGSKA (reference sequence). Trimming removed 6 bases from V and 6 bases from J, with 24 bases in between. The CDR3 nucleotides are TGCAGTGCGACGTTCGAACGGGGGACCTTTAGCAATGAGCAGTTCTTC. Translated, it gives CSATFERGTFSNEQFF.

This clonotype was detected ten times or more. V and J are TRBV30 and TRBJ1-1; D gene ambiguous. Germline V gene sequence: CDR1 GTSNPN, CDR2 SVGIG (reference sequence). The V gene lost 3 bases and the J gene lost 4 bases, with 9 bases spanning the gap. The CDR3 contains 12 residues. The CDR3 region has the DNA TGTGCCTGGAGACTCCTGGGCACTGAAGCTTTCTTT. This encodes CAWRLLGTEAFF. Full variable domain (remainder filled in from reference TRBV30 and TRBJ1-1): SQTIHQWPATLVQPVGSPLSLECTVEGTSNPNLYWYRQAAGRGLQLLFYSVGIGQISSEVPQNLSASRPQDRQFILSSKKLLLSDSGFYLCAWRLLGTEAFFGQGTRLTVV.

This clonotype has a count of ten or more. CDR3 sequence reads: CASSPGWDREAREQYF. As DNA, the CDR3 is TGTGCCAGCAGCCCGGGGTGGGACAGGGAAGCCCGCGAGCAGTACTTC. The rearrangement links TRBV7-2 to TRBJ2-7; 9 nucleotides line up with TRBD1. CDR3 size: 16 residues. The V gene's germline CDR1 is SGHTA and CDR2 FQGNSA. Unmatched junction bases numbered 14, after V lost 5 bases and J lost 6 bases.

The CDR3 sequence: CASSHRWDQPQHF. CDR3 in DNA: TGTGCCAGCAGCCACCGGTGGGATCAGCCCCAGCATTTT. This chain connects TRBV7-2 to TRBJ1-5; D uncertain. The CDR3 length is 13 residues. Between the trimmed V and J ends, which lost 5 bases and 5 bases, there was a span of 10 bases. In germline, CDR1 is SGHTA, CDR2 FQGNSA.

This clonotype was detected only a few times. The rearrangement uses TRBV7-2 and TRBJ2-1; the match to TRBD2 covers 7 bases. J was trimmed by 3 bases and V by 3 bases; bases with no gene match: 2. Germline V gene lookup returns CDR1 SGHTA and CDR2 FQGNSA. The CDR3 has 14 amino acids. This CDR3 is CASSLGGFYNEQFF. The CDR3 DNA follows: TGTGCCAGCAGCTTGGGGGGGTTCTACAATGAGCAGTTCTTC.

In its sample, this clonotype ranks as medium-sized (0.01 to 0.1%). The chain employs TRBV20-1 and TRBJ2-3; 12 bases line up with TRBD2. The CDR3 is made up of 15 amino acids. The V gene's germline CDR1 is DFQATT and CDR2 SNEGSKA (reference sequence). Germline trimming cut 3 bases from V and 6 bases from J; bases unmatched to any gene: 7. CDR3 region: CSARRTSGGSDTQYF. The CDR3 coding sequence is TGCAGTGCTAGGCGAACTAGCGGGGGGTCTGATACGCAGTATTTT.

This clonotype was recorded many times. The chain is built from TRBV20-1 and TRBJ2-7; 14 positions match TRBD2. The germline gives CDR1 DFQATT, CDR2 SNEGSKA (reference sequence). After removal of 1 base from V and 3 bases from J, the junction contained 8 bases not matched to a gene. The CDR3 spans 17 residues. CDR3 coding DNA: TGCAGTGCTAGAGCCCTGACTAGCGGGAGGGCCCTCTACGAGCAGTACTTC. Residues: CSARALTSGRALYEQYF.

This clonotype showed up many times. V is TRBV27 and J is TRBJ1-2, with a possible D match to TRBD1 (6 bases). The ends were cut back, 5 bases at V and 4 bases at J, with 20 bases in the middle. Germline V lookup: CDR1 MNHEY, CDR2 SMNVEV (reference sequence). CDR3 size: 16 residues. The CDR3 region is CASSPTPDSFAYGYTF. CDR3 DNA sequence: TGTGCCAGCAGTCCCACCCCGGACAGTTTTGCCTATGGCTACACCTTC.

Ten or more counts support this clonotype. At one end the junction does not follow the germline gene, possibly because of a read error. The gene calls are TRBV4-1 and TRBJ1-2; D is undetermined. Germline CDR1 reads MGHRA; CDR2 reads YSYEKL. This CDR3 is 15 amino acids long. In nucleotides, the CDR3 is TGTGCCAGCAGCCAAGATGTGGCTCAAAACTATGGCTACACCTTC. Residues: CASSQDVAQNYGYTF.

Only a few counts were recorded for this clonotype. The J gene is TRBJ1-4, the V gene TRBV20-1; D gene ambiguous. CDR1 and CDR2 (germline): DFQATT, SNEGSKA (reference sequence). CDR3 length: 13 amino acids. V lost 6 bases, J lost 10 bases, and 18 bases lay in between. Here the CDR3 reads CSAHIGHGGKLFF. CDR3 nucleotides: TGCAGTGCCCACATAGGGCATGGTGGAAAACTGTTTTTT.

The genes are TRBV2 and TRBJ2-1, with 7 bases lining up with TRBD1. CDR3 length equals 16 residues. Germline CDR1 and CDR2: SNHLY and FYNNEI. Trimming took 7 bases from V and 6 from J; bases not matched to a gene: 15. In DNA, the CDR3 is TGTGCCAGCACCGATCGGGCAGGGGGAGCCTTCAATGAGCAGTTCTTC. Its protein product is CASTDRAGGAFNEQFF.

About this clonotype: A much larger clone sits a single nucleotide away, making a read error possible. The V and J genes are TRBV3-1 and TRBJ2-2, with TRBD1 matching over 9 bases. CDR1 and CDR2 (germline): LGHDT, YNNKEL (reference sequence). With 1 base clipped from V and 1 base from J, the junction kept 4 bases outside the gene matches. The CDR3 has 17 amino acids. The CDR3 region is CASSQGAGQGNTGELFF. The CDR3 coding sequence is TGTGCCAGCAGCCAAGGGGCGGGACAGGGGAACACCGGGGAGCTGTTTTTT.

Many counts were recorded for this clonotype. This chain connects TRBV15 to TRBJ2-7; D might be TRBD1 (5 bases). V was shortened by 0 bases and J by 8 bases, with 14 bases between the two germline ends. Per the germline V gene, CDR1 is LNHNV and CDR2 is YYDKDF (reference sequence). This CDR3 comprises 14 residues. For the CDR3, the DNA is TGTGCCACCAGCAGAGATCGCGAATGGGGCAAGCAGTACTTC. Amino acid sequence: CATSRDREWGKQYF.